Below are 5 T cell receptor beta chains sequenced from a single sample in a study of T cell changes during pregnancy in multiple sclerosis. Sequencing was performed with immunoSEQ multiplex PCR; in TCRdb, only in-frame clones are kept and a portion is missing. Of approximately 60,000 clones in the sample, 91% are singletons; the top ten hold 0.85% to 0.9%. Specimen: peripheral blood, collected before pregnancy. The receptors derive from a female donor with multiple sclerosis, enrolled in a pregnancy study.

This clone was recorded once. J is TRBJ2-1 and V is TRBV30; a weak D match, TRBD2 (6 bases). This CDR3 has 15 amino acids. Per the germline V gene, CDR1 is GTSNPN and CDR2 is SVGIG (reference sequence). Deletions cut 0 bases from V and 4 bases from J, with 13 bases between. CDR3 in amino acids: CAWSVLIGGYNEQFF. The DNA for the CDR3 is TGTGCCTGGAGTGTACTTATCGGGGGTTACAATGAGCAGTTCTTC.

This clone has a handful of counts. The chain uses TRBV2 and TRBJ1-1, with a tentative D call TRBD1 (5 bases). V gave up 2 bases and J gave up 5 bases, with 12 bases separating them. This CDR3 has 14 residues. Germline V gives CDR1 SNHLY, CDR2 FYNNEI. This chain's CDR3 is CASSELGGRTEAFF. CDR3 nucleotide sequence: TGTGCCAGCAGTGAATTGGGGGGGAGGACTGAAGCTTTCTTT.

This sequence joins TRBV4-3 and TRBJ2-1; TRBD2 matches 11 bases. The CDR3 contains 14 residues. The V segment lost 4 bases and the J segment 5 bases; nucleotides outside the gene matches: 1. CDR1 is LGHNA, CDR2 YSLEER, per germline. The CDR3 DNA reads TGCGCCAGCAGCCTAGCGGGGGGGAACAATGAGCAGTTCTTC. It is translated as CASSLAGGNNEQFF.

CDR3 loop: CASSAGITSYNEQFF. The CDR3 DNA follows: TGTGCCAGCAGCGCAGGGATAACCTCCTACAATGAGCAGTTCTTC. The rearrangement links TRBV9 to TRBJ2-1; D is possibly TRBD1 (5 bases). CDR3 size: 15 residues. Per the germline V gene, CDR1 is SGDLS and CDR2 is YYNGEE. V dropped 3 bases and J dropped 0 bases, with 10 bases sitting between them.

The rearrangement joins TRBV4-3 to TRBJ2-2, with TRBD2 matching 9 bases. Trimming removed 1 base from V and 0 bases from J; junction bases left unmatched: 6. This CDR3 is 18 amino acids long. Germline V gives CDR1 LGHNA, CDR2 YSLEER. This CDR3 is CASSQGLAGATNTGELFF. In DNA, the CDR3 is TGCGCCAGCAGCCAAGGGTTAGCGGGAGCTACGAACACCGGGGAGCTGTTTTTT.